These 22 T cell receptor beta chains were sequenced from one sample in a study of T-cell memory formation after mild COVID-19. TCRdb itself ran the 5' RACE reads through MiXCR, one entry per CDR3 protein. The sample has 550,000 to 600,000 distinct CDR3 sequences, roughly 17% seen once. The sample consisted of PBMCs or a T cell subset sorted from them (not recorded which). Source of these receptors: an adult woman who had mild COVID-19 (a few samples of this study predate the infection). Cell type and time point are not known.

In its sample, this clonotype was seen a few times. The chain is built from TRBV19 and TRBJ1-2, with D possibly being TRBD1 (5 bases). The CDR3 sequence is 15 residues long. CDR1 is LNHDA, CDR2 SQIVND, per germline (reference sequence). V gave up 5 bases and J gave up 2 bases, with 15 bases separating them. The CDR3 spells CASSAGGGPNYGYTF. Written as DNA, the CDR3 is TGTGCCAGTAGTGCCGGCGGGGGTCCAAACTATGGCTACACCTTC.

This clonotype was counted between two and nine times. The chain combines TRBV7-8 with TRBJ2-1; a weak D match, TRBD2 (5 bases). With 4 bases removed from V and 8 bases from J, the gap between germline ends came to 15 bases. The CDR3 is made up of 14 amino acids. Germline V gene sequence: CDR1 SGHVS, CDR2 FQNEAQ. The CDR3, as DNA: TGTGCCAGCAGCTCTAGGGCGCCCGGGGATGAGCAGTTCTTC. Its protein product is CASSSRAPGDEQFF.

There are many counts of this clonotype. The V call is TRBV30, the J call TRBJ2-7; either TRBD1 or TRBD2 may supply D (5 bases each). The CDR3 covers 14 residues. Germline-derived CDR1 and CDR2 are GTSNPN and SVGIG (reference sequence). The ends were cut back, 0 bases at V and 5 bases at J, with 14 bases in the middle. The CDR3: CAWSVGAEGHEQYF. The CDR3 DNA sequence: TGTGCCTGGAGTGTAGGGGCAGAGGGCCACGAGCAGTACTTC.

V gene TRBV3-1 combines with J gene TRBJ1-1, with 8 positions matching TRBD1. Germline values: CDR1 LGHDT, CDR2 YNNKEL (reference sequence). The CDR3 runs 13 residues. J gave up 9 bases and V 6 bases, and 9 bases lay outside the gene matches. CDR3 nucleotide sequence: TGTGCCAGCAGTCAATCCCGGGACAGGCAAGCTTTCTTT. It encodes CASSQSRDRQAFF.

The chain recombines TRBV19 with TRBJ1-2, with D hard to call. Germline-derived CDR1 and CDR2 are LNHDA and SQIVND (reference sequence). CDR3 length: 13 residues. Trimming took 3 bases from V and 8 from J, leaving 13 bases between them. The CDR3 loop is CASSIRTPSGYTF. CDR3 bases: TGTGCCAGTAGTATTAGGACCCCGTCAGGCTACACCTTC.

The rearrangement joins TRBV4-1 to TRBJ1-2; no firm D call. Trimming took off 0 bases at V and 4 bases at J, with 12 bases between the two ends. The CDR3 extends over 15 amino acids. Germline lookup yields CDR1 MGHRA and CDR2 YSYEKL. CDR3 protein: CASSQETFSGYGYTF. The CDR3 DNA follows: TGCGCCAGCAGCCAAGAGACTTTTTCAGGCTATGGCTACACCTTC.

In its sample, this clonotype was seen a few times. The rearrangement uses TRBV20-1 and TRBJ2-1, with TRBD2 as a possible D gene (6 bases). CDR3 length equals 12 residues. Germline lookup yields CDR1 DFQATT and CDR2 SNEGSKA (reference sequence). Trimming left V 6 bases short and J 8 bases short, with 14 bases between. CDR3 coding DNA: TGCAGTGCCCCCCGGTGGGGGGATGAGCAGTTCTTC. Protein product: CSAPRWGDEQFF.

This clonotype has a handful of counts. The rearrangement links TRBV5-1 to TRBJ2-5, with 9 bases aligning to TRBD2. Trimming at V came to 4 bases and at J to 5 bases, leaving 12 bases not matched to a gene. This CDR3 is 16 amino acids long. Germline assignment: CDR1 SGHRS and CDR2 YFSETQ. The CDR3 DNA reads TGCGCCAGCAGCCCCGCGATAGCGGGAGAGGGCGAGACCCAGTACTTC. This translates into CASSPAIAGEGETQYF.

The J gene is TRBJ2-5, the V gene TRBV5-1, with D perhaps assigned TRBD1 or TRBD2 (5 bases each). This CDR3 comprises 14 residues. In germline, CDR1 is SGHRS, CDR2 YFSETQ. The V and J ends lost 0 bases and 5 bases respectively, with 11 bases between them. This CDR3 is CASSLGSGRETQYF. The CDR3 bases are TGCGCCAGCAGCTTGGGGTCGGGACGCGAGACCCAGTACTTC.

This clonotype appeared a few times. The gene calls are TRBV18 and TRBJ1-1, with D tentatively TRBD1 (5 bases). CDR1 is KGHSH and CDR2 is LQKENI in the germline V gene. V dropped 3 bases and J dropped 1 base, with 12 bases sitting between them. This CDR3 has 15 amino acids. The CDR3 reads CASSPLEQANTEAFF. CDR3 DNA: TGTGCCAGCTCACCGCTAGAACAGGCGAACACTGAAGCTTTCTTT.

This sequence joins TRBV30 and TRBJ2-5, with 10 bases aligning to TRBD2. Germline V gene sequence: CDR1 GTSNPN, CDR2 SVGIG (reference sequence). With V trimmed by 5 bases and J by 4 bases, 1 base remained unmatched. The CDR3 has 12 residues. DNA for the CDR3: TGTGCCTGGGGACTAGCGGCAGAGACCCAGTACTTC. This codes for CAWGLAAETQYF.

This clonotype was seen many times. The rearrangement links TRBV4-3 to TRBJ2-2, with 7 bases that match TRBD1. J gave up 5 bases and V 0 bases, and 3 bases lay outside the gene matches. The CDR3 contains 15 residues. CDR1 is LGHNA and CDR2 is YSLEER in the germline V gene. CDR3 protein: CASSQDPGGTGELFF. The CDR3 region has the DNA TGCGCCAGCAGCCAAGACCCAGGGGGAACCGGGGAGCTGTTTTTT.

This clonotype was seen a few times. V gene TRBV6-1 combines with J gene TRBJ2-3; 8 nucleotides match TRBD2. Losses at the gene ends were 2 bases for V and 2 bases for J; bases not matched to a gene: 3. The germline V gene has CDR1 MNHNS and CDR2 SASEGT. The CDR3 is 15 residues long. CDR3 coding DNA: TGTGCCAGCAGTGAACCGGGGGGGACCACAGATACGCAGTATTTT. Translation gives CASSEPGGTTDTQYF.

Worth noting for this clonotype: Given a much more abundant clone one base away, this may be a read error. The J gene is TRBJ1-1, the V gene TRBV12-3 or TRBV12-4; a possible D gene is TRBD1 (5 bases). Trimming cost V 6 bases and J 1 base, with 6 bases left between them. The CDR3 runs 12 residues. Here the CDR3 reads CASRGGNTEAFF. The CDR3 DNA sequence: TGTGCCAGCAGGGGGGGGAACACTGAAGCTTTCTTT.

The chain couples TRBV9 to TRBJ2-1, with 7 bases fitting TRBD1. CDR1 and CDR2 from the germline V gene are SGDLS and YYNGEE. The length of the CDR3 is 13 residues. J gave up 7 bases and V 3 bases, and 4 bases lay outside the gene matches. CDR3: CASSANRGNEQFF. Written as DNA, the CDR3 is TGTGCCAGCAGCGCTAACAGGGGAAATGAGCAGTTCTTC.

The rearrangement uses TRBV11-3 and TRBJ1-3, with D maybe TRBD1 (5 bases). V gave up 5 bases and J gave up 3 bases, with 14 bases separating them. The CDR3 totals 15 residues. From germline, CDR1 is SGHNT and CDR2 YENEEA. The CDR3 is CASSLGRGNGNTIYF. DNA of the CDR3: TGTGCCAGCAGCCTAGGGCGGGGGAATGGAAACACCATATATTTT.

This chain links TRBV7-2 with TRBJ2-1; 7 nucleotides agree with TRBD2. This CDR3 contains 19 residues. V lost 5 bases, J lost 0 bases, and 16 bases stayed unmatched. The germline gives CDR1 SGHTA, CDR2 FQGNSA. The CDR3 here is CASSTAGGGDYRSYNEQFF. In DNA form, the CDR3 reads TGTGCCAGCAGCACCGCCGGGGGAGGGGACTACCGCTCCTACAATGAGCAGTTCTTC.

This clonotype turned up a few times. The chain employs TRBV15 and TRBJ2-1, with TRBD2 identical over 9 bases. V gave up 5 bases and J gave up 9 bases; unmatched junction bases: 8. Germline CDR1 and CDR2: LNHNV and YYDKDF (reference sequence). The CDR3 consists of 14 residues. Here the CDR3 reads CATSRREGLGEQFF. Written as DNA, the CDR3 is TGTGCCACCAGCCGGCGGGAGGGCCTCGGTGAGCAGTTCTTC. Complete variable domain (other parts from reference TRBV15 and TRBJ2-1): DAMVIQNPRYQVTQFGKPVTLSCSQTLNHNVMYWYQQKSSQAPKLLFHYYDKDFNNEADTPDNFQSRRPNTSFCFLDIRSPGLGDTAMYLCATSRREGLGEQFFGPGTRLTVL.

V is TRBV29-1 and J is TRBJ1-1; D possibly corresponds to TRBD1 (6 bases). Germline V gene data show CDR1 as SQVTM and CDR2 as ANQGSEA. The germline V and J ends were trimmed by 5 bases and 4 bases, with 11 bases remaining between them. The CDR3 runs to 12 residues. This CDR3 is CSVPTGVTEAFF. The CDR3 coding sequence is TGCAGCGTTCCGACAGGAGTCACTGAAGCTTTCTTT.

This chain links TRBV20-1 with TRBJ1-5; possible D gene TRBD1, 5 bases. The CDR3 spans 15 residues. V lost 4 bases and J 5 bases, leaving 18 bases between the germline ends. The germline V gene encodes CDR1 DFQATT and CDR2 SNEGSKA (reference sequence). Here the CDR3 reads CSATRDLGLDQPQHF. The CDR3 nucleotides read TGCAGTGCTACCCGGGACCTCGGTTTGGATCAGCCCCAGCATTTT.

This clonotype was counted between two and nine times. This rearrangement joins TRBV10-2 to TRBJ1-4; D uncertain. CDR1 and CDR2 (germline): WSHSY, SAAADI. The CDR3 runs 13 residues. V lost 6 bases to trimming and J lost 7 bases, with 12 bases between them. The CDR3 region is CASREPPGEKLFF. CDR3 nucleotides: TGCGCCAGCAGGGAGCCTCCTGGTGAAAAACTGTTTTTT.

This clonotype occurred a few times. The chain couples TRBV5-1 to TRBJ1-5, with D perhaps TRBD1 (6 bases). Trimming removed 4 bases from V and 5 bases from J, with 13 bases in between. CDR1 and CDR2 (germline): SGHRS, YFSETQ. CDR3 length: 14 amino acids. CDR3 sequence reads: CASSPGHRDQPQHF. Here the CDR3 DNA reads TGCGCCAGCAGCCCGGGACACCGCGATCAGCCCCAGCATTTT.